The 3 T cell receptor beta chains listed next were all sequenced from one sample in a study of blood T cell repertoires in COVID-19. The table came from immunoSEQ multiplex PCR; TCRdb's copy has only in-frame clones and leaves some out. The sample lists roughly 170,000 clones, around 80% occurring once. Specimen: peripheral blood. Every receptor here comes from a human donor in a cohort sampled during active COVID-19.

The chain employs TRBV3-1 (or the pseudogene TRBV3-2) and TRBJ2-5; 7 bases agree with TRBD2. This CDR3 has 17 residues. Trimming took 0 bases from V and 1 from J; bases not matched to a gene: 8. Per germline, CDR1 LGHDT and CDR2 YNNKEL (reference sequence). The CDR3 region has the DNA TGTGCCAGCAGCCAAGATTTGATAGCGGGCAGCCAAGAGACCCAGTACTTC. Protein sequence: CASSQDLIAGSQETQYF.

This clone occurred a few times. The chain uses TRBV5-6 and TRBJ2-7, with no clear D. Germline V lookup: CDR1 SGHDT, CDR2 YYEEEE. The CDR3 sequence is 12 residues long. With 0 bases removed from V and 6 bases from J, the gap between germline ends came to 7 bases. As DNA, the CDR3 is TGTGCCAGCAGCTTGGTGGCTCGCGAGCAGTACTTC. Translating gives CASSLVAREQYF. Full variable domain (remainder filled in from reference TRBV5-6 and TRBJ2-7): DAGVTQSPTHLIKTRGQQVTLRCSPKSGHDTVSWYQQALGQGPQFIFQYYEEEERQRGNFPDRFSGHQFPNYSSELNVNALLLGDSALYLCASSLVAREQYFGPGTRLTVT.

This clone was seen only a few times. V gene TRBV18 combines with J gene TRBJ1-2; 9 nucleotides match TRBD1. Unmatched junction bases numbered 4, after V lost 1 base and J lost 4 bases. The CDR3 covers 15 residues. Germline loops: CDR1 KGHSH, CDR2 LQKENI. The CDR3 sequence is CASSPRTGDAYGYTF. CDR3 nucleotides: TGTGCCAGCTCACCACGGACAGGGGATGCCTATGGCTACACCTTC.